The 20 T cell receptor beta chains listed next were all sequenced from one sample in a study of OX40 agonist ivuxolimab in advanced cancers. Preparation of the library involved the immunoSEQ multiplex PCR assay. The table comes from immuneACCESS by way of TCRdb, which keeps in-frame sequences with V and J called. Part of the clones is missing from these tables; in studies checked, under half for an unresolved V gene and the rest for unknown reasons. This sample has about 98,000 clones in its table, and 90% to 95% of those were observed once. The ten largest clones capture around 0.3% of the sample. Sequenced material: CD4+ or CD8+ T cells sorted from blood, taken in a trial of the OX40 agonist ivuxolimab. The receptors were gathered from an adult with an advanced solid tumor such as melanoma, head and neck, liver or kidney cancer.

The chain employs TRBV30 and TRBJ2-3, with 9 bases fitting TRBD2. This CDR3 contains 15 residues. Germline CDR1 is GTSNPN and CDR2 is SVGIG (reference sequence). The trim removed 2 bases at V and 5 bases at J, leaving 8 bases unmatched. In DNA, the CDR3 is TGTGCCTGGAGTCACCCGGGACTAGCTATAGATACGCAGTATTTT. It yields the protein CAWSHPGLAIDTQYF.

This rearrangement joins TRBV5-5 to TRBJ1-4, with 7 nucleotides matching TRBD1. The germline V gene encodes CDR1 SGHKS and CDR2 YYEKEE (reference sequence). The CDR3 contains 16 residues. The V segment lost 2 bases and the J segment 0 bases; nucleotides outside the gene matches: 4. The CDR3 bases are TGTGCCAGCAGCTTAAACGACAGGGCAACTAATGAAAAACTGTTTTTT. Translation: CASSLNDRATNEKLFF. Full variable domain (rest looked up from reference TRBV5-5 and TRBJ1-4): DAGVTQSPTHLIKTRGQQVTLRCSPISGHKSVSWYQQVLGQGPQFIFQYYEKEERGRGNFPDRFSARQFPNYSSELNVNALLLGDSALYLCASSLNDRATNEKLFFGSGTQLSVL.

The CDR3 spells CASGSQFGEQYV. The CDR3 coding sequence is TGTGCTAGTGGTTCCCAGTTCGGGGAGCAGTACGTC. The rearrangement joins TRBV12-5 to TRBJ2-7; D remains ambiguous. Germline V gives CDR1 LGHNT, CDR2 FRNRAP. The CDR3 is made up of 12 amino acids. The ends were cut back, 4 bases at V and 7 bases at J, with 11 bases in the middle.

This sequence joins TRBV9 and TRBJ1-6; 11 bases match TRBD1. The CDR3 consists of 16 residues. The V gene's germline CDR1 is SGDLS and CDR2 YYNGEE. V shed 4 bases and J 7 bases; nucleotides not matched to a gene: 7. CDR3 in DNA: TGTGCCAGCAGCCCCCGGACAGGGGGCAAAAATTCACCCCTCCACTTT. It specifies CASSPRTGGKNSPLHF.

V gene TRBV18 combines with J gene TRBJ2-1, with 14 bases identical to TRBD2. Germline CDR1 KGHSH, CDR2 LQKENI. The V and J ends lost 4 bases and 4 bases, in that order; junction bases with no gene match: 9. This CDR3 comprises 18 residues. CDR3 protein: CASSQPGTSGSAYNEQFF. The CDR3 DNA is TGTGCCAGCTCACAACCTGGGACTAGCGGGAGCGCTTACAATGAGCAGTTCTTC.

This clone appeared once. The chain uses TRBV30 and TRBJ2-7; perhaps TRBD2 as D (6 bases). V was shortened by 2 bases and J by 2 bases, with 16 bases between the two germline ends. The germline V gene encodes CDR1 GTSNPN and CDR2 SVGIG (reference sequence). The CDR3 consists of 15 residues. The CDR3 DNA reads TGTGCCTGGAGTAACAAAGGTGGAGGGGCCTACGAGCAGTACTTC. This encodes CAWSNKGGGAYEQYF. Full variable domain (outside the CDR3, taken from reference TRBV30 and TRBJ2-7): SQTIHQWPATLVQPVGSPLSLECTVEGTSNPNLYWYRQAAGRGLQLLFYSVGIGQISSEVPQNLSASRPQDRQFILSSKKLLLSDSGFYLCAWSNKGGGAYEQYFGPGTRLTVT.

CDR3 sequence: CASSFWALNQPQHF. In DNA, the CDR3 is TGTGCCAGCAGTTTCTGGGCTCTCAATCAGCCCCAGCATTTT. The V gene is TRBV6-1, the J gene TRBJ1-5; D is uncertain. CDR1 and CDR2 (germline): MNHNS, SASEGT. The V and J ends lost 5 bases and 3 bases respectively, with 11 bases between them. This CDR3 comprises 14 residues.

The chain employs TRBV30 and TRBJ1-1; 10 nucleotides align to TRBD1. V was clipped by 2 bases and J by 7 bases; unmatched bases: 4. The CDR3 is 13 amino acids. Looked up from germline, CDR1 is GTSNPN and CDR2 is SVGIG (reference sequence). The CDR3: CAWSQGQGREAFF. CDR3 sequence (DNA): TGTGCCTGGAGTCAGGGACAGGGGCGTGAAGCTTTCTTT.

The V gene is TRBV6-6, the J gene TRBJ1-1; D not certain. The CDR3 length is 14 residues. V dropped 6 bases and J dropped 0 bases, with 11 bases sitting between them. Germline assignment: CDR1 MNHNY and CDR2 SVGAGI (reference sequence). The CDR3 loop is CASSKSGMNTEAFF. For the CDR3, the DNA is TGTGCCAGCAGCAAATCGGGAATGAACACTGAAGCTTTCTTT.

The chain has TRBV5-4 and TRBJ2-3; D gene uncertain. The V and J ends lost 0 bases and 4 bases respectively, with 3 bases between them. The germline gives CDR1 SGHNT, CDR2 YYREEE (reference sequence). The CDR3 totals 12 residues. Here the CDR3 DNA reads TGTGCCAGCAGCTTGGTTGCAGATACGCAGTATTTT. Translation gives CASSLVADTQYF.

This sequence joins TRBV7-2 and TRBJ2-3; no clear D. V was trimmed by 4 bases and J by 0 bases, leaving 2 bases between them. CDR1 SGHTA and CDR2 FQGNSA come from the germline V gene. This CDR3 spans 12 amino acids. CDR3 in amino acids: CASSSSTDTQYF. CDR3 nucleotide sequence: TGTGCCAGCAGCTCTAGCACAGATACGCAGTATTTT.

This chain links TRBV6-5 with TRBJ2-7; D remains ambiguous. This CDR3 spans 13 amino acids. Per the germline V gene, CDR1 is MNHEY and CDR2 is SVGAGI. V dropped 4 bases and J dropped 6 bases, with 13 bases sitting between them. The CDR3: CASSSGRAREQYV. The DNA of the CDR3 is TGTGCCAGCAGTTCCGGGCGTGCTCGCGAGCAGTACGTC.

This clone was seen just once. The chain carries TRBV4-1 and TRBJ2-2, with a tentative D call TRBD1 (6 bases). The CDR3 runs to 18 residues. Per germline, CDR1 MGHRA and CDR2 YSYEKL. Between the trimmed V and J ends, which lost 5 bases and 3 bases, there was a span of 22 bases. CDR3 residues: CASSLQGRMASYTGELFF. In DNA form, the CDR3 reads TGCGCCAGCAGCTTACAGGGTCGGATGGCCTCTTACACCGGGGAGCTGTTTTTT.

The chain carries TRBV4-3 and TRBJ1-4; the D is unclear. This CDR3 contains 13 residues. Germline V lookup: CDR1 LGHNA, CDR2 YSLEER. Trimming removed 1 base from V and 4 bases from J, with 4 bases in between. The CDR3 reads CASSQVYNEKLFF. In DNA, the CDR3 is TGCGCCAGCAGCCAAGTCTATAATGAAAAACTGTTTTTT.

This clone has just a few counts. The rearrangement links TRBV6-5 to TRBJ1-1, with TRBD1 as a possible D gene (5 bases). Germline values: CDR1 MNHEY, CDR2 SVGAGI. Trimming removed 4 bases at V and 6 bases at J, with 12 bases between. The CDR3 has 13 amino acids. This chain's CDR3 is CASSSRQSPEAFF. The CDR3 nucleotides read TGTGCCAGCAGTTCACGACAGTCCCCTGAAGCTTTCTTT.

The V and J genes are TRBV6-5 and TRBJ1-2; D is uncertain. Per the germline V gene, CDR1 is MNHEY and CDR2 is SVGAGI. CDR3 length: 12 amino acids. V was cut by 5 bases and J by 6 bases, with 10 bases left in between. CDR3 sequence (DNA): TGTGCCAGCAGTAGTTACGGGGATGGCTACACCTTC. Translating gives CASSSYGDGYTF.

This clone appeared once. This sequence joins TRBV5-5 and TRBJ1-3, with a possible D match to TRBD1 (5 bases). Germline V CDR1 and CDR2: SGHKS, YYEKEE (reference sequence). The CDR3 is 15 residues long. Deletions cut 6 bases from V and 0 bases from J, with 13 bases between. The CDR3 nucleotides are TGTGCCAGCACCCCATGGGGGAGCTCTGGAAACACCATATATTTT. It translates to CASTPWGSSGNTIYF.

The chain couples TRBV2 to TRBJ2-1, with D tentatively TRBD2 (5 bases). Germline V gene sequence: CDR1 SNHLY, CDR2 FYNNEI. This CDR3 spans 14 amino acids. V dropped 8 bases and J dropped 0 bases, with 11 bases sitting between them. CDR3 region: CASRQDFSYNEQFF. The DNA for the CDR3 is TGTGCCAGCCGGCAGGACTTCTCCTACAATGAGCAGTTCTTC.

The count of this clone is one. The chain combines TRBV28 with TRBJ2-3, with 10 bases lining up with TRBD2. The trim removed 2 bases at V and 6 bases at J, leaving 5 bases unmatched. The CDR3 totals 15 residues. CDR1 and CDR2 from the germline V gene are MDHEN and SYDVKM. CDR3 in DNA: TGTGCCAGCAGTTTACTAGCGGGGGCGGGGGATACGCAGTATTTT. Amino acids: CASSLLAGAGDTQYF.

V usage is TRBV30 and J usage is TRBJ1-5; tentative D call: TRBD1 (6 bases). Germline-derived CDR1 and CDR2 are GTSNPN and SVGIG (reference sequence). This CDR3 has 13 amino acids. Trimming stripped 5 bases from V and 7 bases from J, with 15 bases between. This CDR3 is CAWSTGFRQPQHF. The CDR3 DNA reads TGTGCCTGGTCGACAGGATTTAGACAGCCCCAGCATTTT. The variable domain in full, with the rest retrieved from reference TRBV30 and TRBJ1-5, is SQTIHQWPATLVQPVGSPLSLECTVEGTSNPNLYWYRQAAGRGLQLLFYSVGIGQISSEVPQNLSASRPQDRQFILSSKKLLLSDSGFYLCAWSTGFRQPQHFGDGTRLSIL.